This T cell receptor (beta chain) appears in the sequencing data of a study of cytomegalovirus exposure and HLA in healthy donors. Across the whole study: There were 90 million to 140 million unique TCR beta sequences, drawn from approximately 180 million T cells, in an earlier analysis.

There are many counts of this clone. The antigen is not known. Between the trimmed V and J ends, which lost 6 bases and 1 base, there was a span of 10 bases. The CDR3 loop spans 14 amino acids. Germline assignment: CDR1 MNHNS and CDR2 SASEGT. The PCR used 60 Vbeta and 13 Jbeta primers. Profiled with immunoSEQ multiplex PCR; TCRdb holds only in-frame clones, not every one. The sample includes approximately 140,000 clones, 70% to 80% of them seen just once. Study-level results: Segments of the TCR beta V type were, in most cases, productive about 90% or about 30% of the time in an earlier analysis.

The chain combines TRBV6-1 with TRBJ1-5; no clear D. Sequenced material: PBMCs. This clonotype was obtained from a woman aged 45-65 years in good health and CMV-seropositive. The CDR3 DNA sequence: TGTGCCAGCAGATCGGGAGGGAGCAATCAGCCCCAGCATTTT. Its translation: CASRSGGSNQPQHF.